Listed below are T cell receptor beta chains from one sample, sequenced in a study of T cells after yellow fever vaccination. TCRdb re-called the 5' RACE reads with MiXCR, one entry per CDR3 protein. The table has roughly 520,000 distinct CDR3 sequences, 21% seen once. The sequences come from PBMCs, collected 21 days after the first yellow fever vaccination. Receptors were obtained from a man aged 18 to 29 who received the YFV17D yellow fever vaccine. The CDR3 runs from the conserved cysteine through the conserved F or W. The D gene is left open where the match is weak. Clone size is given for some rows only: seen once, a few or many times, or a class if the clone is expanded.

v_gene: TRBV5-5
j_gene: TRBJ1-6
d_gene: NA
abundance: NA
CDR3aa: CASSPYSRDSPLHF
CDR3nt: TGTGCCAGCAGCCCGTATAGCAGGGATTCACCCCTCCACTTT

v_gene: TRBV6-1
j_gene: TRBJ2-2
d_gene: NA
abundance: few
CDR3aa: CASSVFGTLVGELFF
CDR3nt: TGTGCCAGCAGTGTCTTCGGGACATTAGTCGGGGAGCTGTTTTTT

v_gene: TRBV28
j_gene: TRBJ2-2
d_gene: TRBD2
abundance: NA
CDR3aa: CASSLIGGTGELFF
CDR3nt: TGTGCCAGCAGTTTAATCGGGGGGACCGGGGAGCTGTTTTTT

v_gene: TRBV7-2
j_gene: TRBJ2-7
d_gene: TRBD2
abundance: NA
CDR3aa: CASSFSSGSYEQYF
CDR3nt: TGTGCCAGCAGCTTTTCGAGCGGGAGCTACGAGCAGTACTTC

v_gene: TRBV4-3
j_gene: TRBJ1-1
d_gene: NA
abundance: NA
CDR3aa: CASSQGRPRDTEAFF
CDR3nt: TGCGCCAGCAGCCAAGGGCGCCCGAGGGACACTGAAGCTTTCTTT

v_gene: TRBV2
j_gene: TRBJ1-6
d_gene: TRBD1
abundance: many
CDR3aa: CAAAYRGYNSPLHF
CDR3nt: TGTGCCGCAGCCTACAGGGGTTATAATTCACCCCTCCACTTT

v_gene: TRBV12-3/TRBV12-4
j_gene: TRBJ2-3
d_gene: NA
abundance: NA
CDR3aa: CASTQGSDTQYF
CDR3nt: TGTGCCAGTACACAGGGATCCGATACGCAGTATTTT

v_gene: TRBV6-5
j_gene: TRBJ2-7
d_gene: TRBD1
abundance: NA
CDR3aa: CASSPLYRGRKGDEQYF
CDR3nt: TGTGCCAGCAGCCCCCTTTACAGGGGGCGAAAGGGTGACGAGCAGTACTTC

v_gene: TRBV20-1
j_gene: TRBJ1-2
d_gene: NA
abundance: NA
CDR3aa: CSAGGSYSHGYTF
CDR3nt: TGCAGTGCTGGGGGGTCCTATAGCCATGGCTACACCTTC

v_gene: TRBV12-3/TRBV12-4
j_gene: TRBJ2-3
d_gene: NA
abundance: NA
CDR3aa: CASSLSRWRGPENTDTQYF
CDR3nt: TGTGCCAGCAGTTTATCCCGATGGAGAGGTCCAGAAAACACAGATACGCAGTATTTT

v_gene: TRBV4-3
j_gene: TRBJ2-3
d_gene: NA
abundance: NA
CDR3aa: CASSQGPWGGTDTQYF
CDR3nt: TGCGCCAGCAGCCAAGGTCCGTGGGGTGGCACAGATACGCAGTATTTT

v_gene: TRBV7-2
j_gene: TRBJ1-6
d_gene: NA
abundance: NA
CDR3aa: CASSMGDLGSPLHF
CDR3nt: TGTGCCAGCAGCATGGGAGATCTCGGTTCACCCCTCCACTTT

v_gene: TRBV7-2
j_gene: TRBJ2-7
d_gene: NA
abundance: NA
CDR3aa: CASSSLWGRGSTYEQYF
CDR3nt: TGTGCCAGCAGCTCCCTCTGGGGGCGGGGATCCACGTACGAGCAGTACTTC

v_gene: TRBV24-1
j_gene: TRBJ2-1
d_gene: TRBD2
abundance: NA
CDR3aa: CATSDHHTGTKGYNEQFF
CDR3nt: TGTGCCACCAGTGATCACCATACCGGGACTAAAGGCTACAATGAGCAGTTCTTC

v_gene: TRBV7-9
j_gene: TRBJ1-2
d_gene: NA
abundance: many
CDR3aa: CASSLQGHGYTF
CDR3nt: TGTGCCAGCAGCCTACAGGGCCATGGCTACACCTTC

v_gene: TRBV7-8
j_gene: TRBJ2-5
d_gene: NA
abundance: few
CDR3aa: CASSSGYTQETQYF
CDR3nt: TGTGCCAGCAGCTCGGGCTACACCCAAGAGACCCAGTACTTC

v_gene: TRBV3-1
j_gene: TRBJ2-3
d_gene: NA
abundance: few
CDR3aa: CASSQGAVGTDTQYF
CDR3nt: TGTGCCAGCAGCCAGGGGGCGGTTGGCACAGATACGCAGTATTTT

v_gene: TRBV12-3/TRBV12-4
j_gene: TRBJ2-3
d_gene: TRBD2
abundance: NA
CDR3aa: CASRPGTNTDTQYF
CDR3nt: TGTGCCAGCAGACCCGGGACTAACACAGATACGCAGTATTTT

v_gene: TRBV7-2
j_gene: TRBJ2-1
d_gene: TRBD2
abundance: few
CDR3aa: CASSLELAGNNEQFF
CDR3nt: TGTGCCAGCAGCTTAGAACTAGCGGGGAACAATGAGCAGTTCTTC

v_gene: TRBV5-1
j_gene: TRBJ2-5
d_gene: TRBD1
abundance: NA
CDR3aa: CASSLRTGGQETQYF
CDR3nt: TGCGCCAGCAGCTTAAGGACAGGGGGCCAAGAGACCCAGTACTTC

v_gene: TRBV6-5
j_gene: TRBJ2-3
d_gene: NA
abundance: NA
CDR3aa: CASSREGTQYF
CDR3nt: TGTGCCAGCAGTCGGGAAGGTACGCAGTATTTT

v_gene: TRBV29-1
j_gene: TRBJ2-5
d_gene: NA
abundance: NA
CDR3aa: CSAHDRGGETQYF
CDR3nt: TGCAGCGCCCACGACCGGGGAGGAGAGACCCAGTACTTC

v_gene: TRBV20-1
j_gene: TRBJ2-4
d_gene: NA
abundance: NA
CDR3aa: CSASPGVKNIQYF
CDR3nt: TGCAGTGCGTCCCCAGGGGTCAAAAACATTCAGTACTTC

v_gene: TRBV4-2
j_gene: TRBJ2-7
d_gene: TRBD2
abundance: many
CDR3aa: CASSPGGVSSYEQYF
CDR3nt: TGTGCCAGCAGCCCTGGGGGGGTTAGCTCCTACGAGCAGTACTTC

v_gene: TRBV6-1
j_gene: TRBJ2-3
d_gene: NA
abundance: NA
CDR3aa: CASSDWRGGTDTQYF
CDR3nt: TGTGCCAGCAGTGATTGGCGGGGTGGCACAGATACGCAGTATTTT

v_gene: TRBV4-1
j_gene: TRBJ1-1
d_gene: TRBD1
abundance: NA
CDR3aa: CASSHSGQGNMNTEAFF
CDR3nt: TGCGCCAGCAGCCACTCAGGACAGGGGAACATGAACACTGAAGCTTTCTTT

v_gene: TRBV7-6
j_gene: TRBJ1-2
d_gene: NA
abundance: few
CDR3aa: CASSSEVGFLYGYTF
CDR3nt: TGTGCCAGCAGCTCAGAGGTGGGGTTCCTCTATGGCTACACCTTC

v_gene: TRBV6-2/TRBV6-3
j_gene: TRBJ2-3
d_gene: TRBD2
abundance: few
CDR3aa: CASNPGLAGWDTQYF
CDR3nt: TGTGCCAGCAACCCAGGACTAGCGGGGTGGGATACGCAGTATTTT

v_gene: TRBV12-3/TRBV12-4
j_gene: TRBJ2-5
d_gene: NA
abundance: NA
CDR3aa: CASSDSGTRGTQYF
CDR3nt: TGTGCCAGCAGTGACTCCGGGACTCGTGGGACCCAGTACTTC

v_gene: TRBV7-9
j_gene: TRBJ2-7
d_gene: TRBD2
abundance: few
CDR3aa: CASSLLLAGVYEQYF
CDR3nt: TGTGCCAGCAGCTTGTTACTAGCGGGGGTTTACGAGCAGTACTTC

v_gene: TRBV20-1
j_gene: TRBJ2-3
d_gene: NA
abundance: NA
CDR3aa: CSASPPGSTDTQYF
CDR3nt: TGCAGTGCTAGCCCCCCGGGAAGCACAGATACGCAGTATTTT

v_gene: TRBV28
j_gene: TRBJ2-5
d_gene: TRBD2
abundance: few
CDR3aa: CASSLWPGGPGGDQYF
CDR3nt: TGTGCCAGCAGTTTATGGCCGGGGGGGCCGGGTGGGGACCAGTACTTC

v_gene: TRBV19
j_gene: TRBJ1-1
d_gene: NA
abundance: NA
CDR3aa: CASTRRVYTEAFF
CDR3nt: TGTGCCAGTACTAGAAGAGTCTACACTGAAGCTTTCTTT

v_gene: TRBV11-2
j_gene: TRBJ1-2
d_gene: TRBD1
abundance: NA
CDR3aa: CASSWYRGQNYGYTF
CDR3nt: TGTGCCAGCAGCTGGTACAGGGGGCAAAACTATGGCTACACCTTC

v_gene: TRBV7-2
j_gene: TRBJ1-5
d_gene: TRBD1
abundance: few
CDR3aa: CASSSGQGAQPQHF
CDR3nt: TGTGCCAGCAGCTCCGGACAGGGGGCCCAGCCCCAGCATTTT

v_gene: TRBV2
j_gene: TRBJ2-2
d_gene: NA
abundance: NA
CDR3aa: CASSDRRQTGELFF
CDR3nt: TGTGCCAGCAGTGACAGGAGACAGACCGGGGAGCTGTTTTTT

v_gene: TRBV19
j_gene: TRBJ2-3
d_gene: NA
abundance: few
CDR3aa: CASSMIQASTDTQYF
CDR3nt: TGTGCCAGTAGTATGATACAGGCCTCCACAGATACGCAGTATTTT

v_gene: TRBV20-1
j_gene: TRBJ1-2
d_gene: NA
abundance: NA
CDR3aa: CSASPVHRDHGYTF
CDR3nt: TGCAGTGCTAGCCCGGTGCACAGGGACCATGGCTACACCTTC

v_gene: TRBV29-1
j_gene: TRBJ2-1
d_gene: NA
abundance: NA
CDR3aa: CSVHRGLLSYNEQFF
CDR3nt: TGCAGCGTTCACCGGGGGCTCCTGTCCTACAATGAGCAGTTCTTC

v_gene: TRBV4-1
j_gene: TRBJ2-3
d_gene: TRBD1
abundance: few
CDR3aa: CASSRGQGLTDTQYF
CDR3nt: TGCGCCAGCAGCCGGGGACAGGGCCTCACAGATACGCAGTATTTT

v_gene: TRBV4-1
j_gene: TRBJ1-1
d_gene: NA
abundance: many
CDR3aa: CASSPRGGAPAFF
CDR3nt: TGCGCCAGCAGCCCCCGGGGGGGGGCGCCAGCTTTCTTT

v_gene: TRBV5-1
j_gene: TRBJ2-5
d_gene: NA
abundance: NA
CDR3aa: CASSFSVTQETQYF
CDR3nt: TGCGCCAGCAGCTTTTCGGTTACCCAAGAGACCCAGTACTTC